Listed below are T cell receptor beta chains from one sample, sequenced in a study of early T cells in non-severe SARS-CoV-2 infection. TCRdb re-called the 5' RACE reads through MiXCR, storing one row per CDR3 protein. The sample records approximately 75,000 distinct CDR3 sequences, about 15% being singletons. This material consisted of whole blood, taken at baseline. All receptors come from an adult who was a healthcare worker with PCR-confirmed SARS-CoV-2 infection or an uninfected control (not recorded which). Both conserved end residues are part of each CDR3. The order of the fields is clone size, V gene, D gene, J gene, CDR3 protein, CDR3 DNA. A D gene is named only where the DNA matches it firmly. The size of a clone is reported for some rows only, either as once, few or many, or as a class for expanded clones.

many	TRBV28	-	TRBJ2-7	CASSSNRDYRYEQYF	TGTGCCAGCAGTTCAAACAGGGACTACCGCTACGAGCAGTACTTC
-	TRBV20-1	-	TRBJ2-3	CSARDIEVLRTDTQYF	TGCAGTGCTAGAGATATTGAGGTTCTCAGGACAGATACGCAGTATTTT
many	TRBV11-3	TRBD1	TRBJ2-2	CASSLDRGITGELFF	TGTGCCAGCAGCTTGGACAGGGGCATAACCGGGGAGCTGTTTTTT
-	TRBV5-6	TRBD2	TRBJ2-7	CASSRWTSAYYEQYF	TGTGCCAGCAGCCGGTGGACTAGCGCCTACTACGAGCAGTACTTC
-	TRBV15	-	TRBJ1-2	CATSRDGGGYTF	TGTGCCACCAGCAGAGATGGAGGCGGCTACACCTTC
-	TRBV12-3/TRBV12-4	TRBD2	TRBJ2-7	CASSSGGWIAGSRPYEQYF	TGTGCCAGCAGTTCCGGGGGGTGGATAGCGGGAAGTAGACCCTACGAGCAGTACTTC
few	TRBV12-3/TRBV12-4	-	TRBJ2-2	CASSLAIVNTGELFF	TGTGCCAGCAGTTTGGCGATTGTGAACACCGGGGAGCTGTTTTTT
few	TRBV20-1	TRBD2	TRBJ2-3	CSARLAGSLDTQYF	TGCAGTGCTAGATTAGCGGGAAGTCTAGATACGCAGTATTTT
-	TRBV18	-	TRBJ1-2	CASSLGANNYGYTF	TGTGCCAGCTCACTCGGGGCGAATAACTATGGCTACACCTTC
few	TRBV2	-	TRBJ2-2	CASSEAQGGTGELFF	TGTGCCAGCAGTGAGGCGCAGGGGGGTACCGGGGAGCTGTTTTTT
-	TRBV5-1	-	TRBJ2-7	CASSFPGDTYEQYF	TGCGCCAGCAGCTTCCCCGGGGACACCTACGAGCAGTACTTC
-	TRBV7-9	-	TRBJ2-2	CASSLTVVNTGELFF	TGTGCCAGCAGCTTGACGGTGGTGAACACCGGGGAGCTGTTTTTT
-	TRBV4-2	-	TRBJ2-3	CASSQGGLDTDTQYF	TGTGCCAGCAGCCAAGGGGGCCTGGATACAGATACGCAGTATTTT
many	TRBV5-4	-	TRBJ2-2	CASSPGLFTVELFF	TGTGCCAGCAGCCCGGGACTGTTCACGGTGGAGCTGTTTTTT
many	TRBV27	TRBD1	TRBJ2-7	CASSLLPGQGNEQYF	TGTGCCAGCAGTTTACTCCCGGGACAGGGGAACGAGCAGTACTTC
-	TRBV11-2	-	TRBJ2-7	CASSLTPLSEQYF	TGTGCCAGCAGCTTAACACCTCTTAGTGAGCAGTACTTC
few	TRBV7-7	-	TRBJ2-2	CASSSLGGTGELFF	TGTGCCAGCAGCTCCCTTGGGGGCACCGGGGAGCTGTTTTTT
few	TRBV2	TRBD2	TRBJ2-2	CASSSPGLAGGRTGELFF	TGTGCCAGCAGTTCCCCGGGACTAGCGGGAGGGCGCACCGGGGAGCTGTTTTTT
many	TRBV2	TRBD1	TRBJ2-5	CASTGTGETQYF	TGTGCCAGCACCGGGACAGGAGAGACCCAGTACTTC
-	TRBV3-1	-	TRBJ1-2	CASSPTRDAEGYTF	TGTGCCAGCAGCCCCACACGGGACGCGGAAGGCTACACCTTC
few	TRBV7-3	-	TRBJ2-2	CASLGASGELFF	TGTGCCAGCTTGGGGGCATCCGGGGAGCTGTTTTTT
many	TRBV28	-	TRBJ1-5	CASSSLYSNQPQHF	TGTGCCAGCAGTTCCTTATATAGCAATCAGCCCCAGCATTTT
-	TRBV21-1	-	TRBJ1-5	CASIRDLPGGQPQHF	TGTGCCAGCATCCGGGACCTCCCCGGCGGTCAGCCCCAGCATTTT
-	TRBV20-1	-	TRBJ2-7	CSAGTGSEQYF	TGCAGTGCCGGAACAGGGAGCGAGCAGTACTTC
-	TRBV3-1	TRBD2	TRBJ2-5	CASSPSGSGETQYF	TGTGCCAGCAGCCCTAGCGGGAGCGGAGAGACCCAGTACTTC
-	TRBV19	-	TRBJ2-7	CASRGGPTSYEQYF	TGTGCCAGTAGAGGGGGACCGACCTCCTACGAGCAGTACTTC
few	TRBV4-1	TRBD2	TRBJ2-5	CASSQRGGASGSQETQYF	TGCGCCAGCAGCCAGAGGGGAGGGGCTAGCGGGTCTCAAGAGACCCAGTACTTC
many	TRBV9	-	TRBJ2-3	CASSAFSGGANTDTQYF	TGTGCCAGCAGCGCCTTTAGCGGTGGTGCGAACACAGATACGCAGTATTTT
many	TRBV4-1	-	TRBJ2-4	CASSQVPGGLHVQYF	TGCGCCAGCAGCCAAGTACCCGGGGGACTGCATGTTCAGTACTTC
many	TRBV12-5	-	TRBJ1-1	CASGLDRWEAFF	TGTGCTAGTGGTTTAGACAGATGGGAAGCTTTCTTT
many	TRBV30	-	TRBJ1-1	CAWSIGNTEAFF	TGTGCCTGGAGTATCGGGAACACTGAAGCTTTCTTT
few	TRBV1	-	TRBJ2-2	CTSRQRKRKRKDNKSTGELFF	TGCACCAGCAGGCAGCGTAAGAGGAAGCGTAAAGACAACAAGTCCACCGGGGAGCTGTTTTTT
few	TRBV18	TRBD1	TRBJ2-1	CASSPRQGVGNEQFF	TGTGCCAGCTCACCGAGACAGGGAGTGGGTAATGAGCAGTTCTTC
few	TRBV18	-	TRBJ1-2	CASSPRTPSGESPGYTF	TGTGCCAGCTCACCTCGGACGCCCAGTGGGGAGTCACCCGGCTACACCTTC
few	TRBV5-1	-	TRBJ1-2	CASSTRGTGYTF	TGCGCCAGCAGTACACGGGGTACCGGCTACACCTTC
few	TRBV29-1	-	TRBJ1-2	CSVGDRYGYTF	TGCAGCGTTGGGGACCGGTATGGCTACACCTTC
many	TRBV7-9	TRBD1	TRBJ1-4	CASGTTDRGQEKLFF	TGTGCCAGCGGCACCACGGACAGGGGGCAGGAAAAACTGTTTTTT
-	TRBV11-2	TRBD2	TRBJ2-2	CASSLAANTGELFF	TGTGCCAGCAGCCTAGCGGCGAACACCGGGGAGCTGTTTTTT
-	TRBV27	-	TRBJ2-5	CASSPLIRGSDETQYF	TGTGCCAGCAGTCCCCTTATCCGGGGGTCGGATGAGACCCAGTACTTC
-	TRBV20-1	-	TRBJ2-1	CSAANREGGYNEQFF	TGCAGTGCGGCTAACAGGGAGGGGGGCTACAATGAGCAGTTCTTC
few	TRBV28	TRBD1	TRBJ1-2	CASSSPDRVYGYTF	TGTGCCAGCAGTTCCCCGGACAGGGTCTATGGCTACACCTTC
-	TRBV27	-	TRBJ2-7	CASSLSRRVGSEQYF	TGTGCCAGCAGTTTATCCCGCAGGGTCGGGAGCGAGCAGTACTTC
-	TRBV7-2	-	TRBJ2-3	CASSPGPSDTQYF	TGTGCCAGCAGCCCGGGACCATCAGATACGCAGTATTTT
-	TRBV9	-	TRBJ2-7	CASSVEASALEQYF	TGTGCCAGCAGCGTAGAGGCTAGCGCCCTCGAGCAGTACTTC
-	TRBV25-1	TRBD1	TRBJ2-7	CASSVGTGTYWQYF	TGTGCCAGCAGTGTCGGGACAGGGACGTACTGGCAGTACTTC
many	TRBV12-3/TRBV12-4	-	TRBJ1-5	CASSLIEGQPQHF	TGTGCCAGCAGTTTAATAGAAGGTCAGCCCCAGCATTTT
-	TRBV11-2	-	TRBJ2-7	CASSLSGGAVPYEQYF	TGTGCCAGCAGCTTAAGTGGGGGCGCGGTTCCCTACGAGCAGTACTTC
few	TRBV24-1	-	TRBJ2-7	CATSDPLGEQYF	TGTGCCACCAGTGACCCCCTGGGCGAGCAGTACTTC
-	TRBV5-1	-	TRBJ2-3	CASSLSSGPDTQYF	TGCGCCAGCAGCTTATCATCGGGTCCAGATACGCAGTATTTT